Sequencing of this TCR beta chain was carried out in a study of PD-L1 blockade in urothelial cancer. Study-wide background: Between 0 and 3 chemotherapy regimens preceded treatment for each patient. Among blood samples, the median T cell count was approximately 140,000.

The protocol was immunoSEQ multiplex PCR, while the TCRdb copy is restricted to in-frame clones and leaves out a portion. The repertoire consists of around 100,000 clones, with roughly 84% occurring once and the leading ten covering roughly 2%. The V and J ends lost 2 bases and 4 bases, in that order; junction bases with no gene match: 4. Germline V gene lookup returns CDR1 MNHEY and CDR2 SMNVEV (reference sequence). This CDR3 is 14 amino acids long. The time point: pretreatment peripheral blood. The sample consisted of PBMCs, taken around atezolizumab (anti-PD-L1) treatment. This TCR derives from a man aged 60-69 years with urothelial cancer. The rearrangement joins TRBV27 to TRBJ2-5, with 7 bases that match TRBD2. The CDR3 DNA sequence: TGTGCCAGCAGTTTAAGGCGCGGGGGAGAGACCCAGTACTTC. Translated, it gives CASSLRRGGETQYF.